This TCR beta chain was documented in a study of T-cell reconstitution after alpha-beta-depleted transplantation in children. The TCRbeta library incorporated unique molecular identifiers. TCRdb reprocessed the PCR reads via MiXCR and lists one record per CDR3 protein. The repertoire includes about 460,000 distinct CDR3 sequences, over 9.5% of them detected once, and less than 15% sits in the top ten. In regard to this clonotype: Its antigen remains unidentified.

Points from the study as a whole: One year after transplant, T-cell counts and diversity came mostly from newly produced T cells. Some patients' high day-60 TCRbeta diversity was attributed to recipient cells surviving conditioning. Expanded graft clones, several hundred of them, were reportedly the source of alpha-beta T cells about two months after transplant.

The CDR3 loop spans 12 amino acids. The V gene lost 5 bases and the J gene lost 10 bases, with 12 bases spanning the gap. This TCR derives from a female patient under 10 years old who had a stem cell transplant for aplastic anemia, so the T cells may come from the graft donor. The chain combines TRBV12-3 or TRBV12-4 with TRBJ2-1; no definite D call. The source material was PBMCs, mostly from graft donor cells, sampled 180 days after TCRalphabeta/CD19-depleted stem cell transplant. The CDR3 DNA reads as TGTGCCAGCAGTCCCGTGGGGTGGGAGCAGTTCTTC. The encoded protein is CASSPVGWEQFF.